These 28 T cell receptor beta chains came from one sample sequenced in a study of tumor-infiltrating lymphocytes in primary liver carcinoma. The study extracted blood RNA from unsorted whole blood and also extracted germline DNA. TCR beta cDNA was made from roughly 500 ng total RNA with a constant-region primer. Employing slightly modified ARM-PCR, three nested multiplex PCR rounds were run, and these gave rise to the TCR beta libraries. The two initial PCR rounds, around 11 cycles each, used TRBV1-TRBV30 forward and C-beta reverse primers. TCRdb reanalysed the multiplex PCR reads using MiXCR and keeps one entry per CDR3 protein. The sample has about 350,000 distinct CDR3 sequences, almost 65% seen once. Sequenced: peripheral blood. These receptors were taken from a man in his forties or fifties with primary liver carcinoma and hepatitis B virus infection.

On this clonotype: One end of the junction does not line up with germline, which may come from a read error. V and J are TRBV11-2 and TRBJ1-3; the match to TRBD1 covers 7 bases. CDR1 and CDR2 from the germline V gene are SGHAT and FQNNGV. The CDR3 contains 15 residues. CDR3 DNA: TGTGCCAGTAGCTCCAACAGGGGCTCTGGAAACACCATATATTTT. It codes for CASSSNRGSGNTIYF.

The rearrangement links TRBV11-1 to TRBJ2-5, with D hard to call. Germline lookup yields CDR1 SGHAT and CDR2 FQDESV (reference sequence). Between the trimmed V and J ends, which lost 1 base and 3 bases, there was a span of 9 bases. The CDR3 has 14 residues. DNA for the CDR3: TGTGCCAGCAGCTTAGTAAGTCGGAAAGAGACCCAGTACTTC. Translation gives CASSLVSRKETQYF.

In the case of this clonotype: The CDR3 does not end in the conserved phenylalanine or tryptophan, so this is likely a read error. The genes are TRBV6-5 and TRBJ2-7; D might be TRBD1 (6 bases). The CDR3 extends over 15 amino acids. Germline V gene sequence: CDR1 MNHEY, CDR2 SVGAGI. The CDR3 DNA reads TGTACCAGCAAAATGTACAGGGATACTGCCTACGAGCAGTACTCC. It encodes CTSKMYRDTAYEQYS.

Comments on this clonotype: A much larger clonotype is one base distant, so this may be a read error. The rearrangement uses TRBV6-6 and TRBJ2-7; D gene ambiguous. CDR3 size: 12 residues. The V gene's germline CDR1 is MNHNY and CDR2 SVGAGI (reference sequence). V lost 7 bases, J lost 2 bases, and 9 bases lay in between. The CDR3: CASTFVAYEQYF. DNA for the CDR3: TGTGCCAGCACCTTCGTAGCCTACGAGCAGTACTTC.

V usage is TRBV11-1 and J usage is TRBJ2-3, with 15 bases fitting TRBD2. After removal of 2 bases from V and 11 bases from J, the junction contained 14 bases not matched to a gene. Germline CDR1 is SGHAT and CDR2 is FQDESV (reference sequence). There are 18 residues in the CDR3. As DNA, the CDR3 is TGTGCCAGCAGCTTAACTGATGGACTAGCGGGAGGGCCCAGTCTGCAGTATTTT. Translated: CASSLTDGLAGGPSLQYF.

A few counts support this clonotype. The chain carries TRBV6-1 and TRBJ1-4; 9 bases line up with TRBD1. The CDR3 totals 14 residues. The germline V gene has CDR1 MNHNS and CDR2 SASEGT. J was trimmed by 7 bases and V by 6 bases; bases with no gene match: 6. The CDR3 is CASRGTGWFEKLFF. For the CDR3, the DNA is TGTGCCAGCAGGGGGACAGGGTGGTTTGAAAAACTGTTTTTT.

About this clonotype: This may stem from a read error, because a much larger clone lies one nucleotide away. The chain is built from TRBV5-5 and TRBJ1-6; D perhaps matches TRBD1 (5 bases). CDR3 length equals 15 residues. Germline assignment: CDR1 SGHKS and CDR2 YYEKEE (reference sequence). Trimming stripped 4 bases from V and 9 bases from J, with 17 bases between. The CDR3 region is CASSQDGSGRSPLHF. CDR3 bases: TGTGCCAGCAGCCAGGATGGGTCAGGGCGTTCACCCCTCCACTTT.

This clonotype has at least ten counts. The CDR3, as DNA: TGTGCCAGCAGCCAAGGGATAGCTTTAGAGACCCAGTACTTC. Its protein is CASSQGIALETQYF. The chain joins TRBV4-2 to TRBJ2-5, with D hard to call. CDR1 is LGHNA and CDR2 is YNFKEQ in the germline V gene. V was pared by 1 base and J by 4 bases, with 10 bases between. The CDR3 has 14 residues.

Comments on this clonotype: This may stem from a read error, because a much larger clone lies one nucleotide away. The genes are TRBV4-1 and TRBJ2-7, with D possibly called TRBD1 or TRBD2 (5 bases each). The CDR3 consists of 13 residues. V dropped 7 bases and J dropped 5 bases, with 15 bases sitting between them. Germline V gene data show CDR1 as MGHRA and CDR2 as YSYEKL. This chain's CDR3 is CASIQQGPNEQYF. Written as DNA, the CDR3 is TGCGCCAGCATCCAGCAGGGACCGAACGAGCAGTACTTC.

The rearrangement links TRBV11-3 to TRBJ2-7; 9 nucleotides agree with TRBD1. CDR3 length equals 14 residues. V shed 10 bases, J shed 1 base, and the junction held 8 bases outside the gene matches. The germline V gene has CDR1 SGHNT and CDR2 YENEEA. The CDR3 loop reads CATRQGVTSYEQYF. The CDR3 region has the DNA TGTGCCACTCGACAGGGGGTGACTTCCTACGAGCAGTACTTC.

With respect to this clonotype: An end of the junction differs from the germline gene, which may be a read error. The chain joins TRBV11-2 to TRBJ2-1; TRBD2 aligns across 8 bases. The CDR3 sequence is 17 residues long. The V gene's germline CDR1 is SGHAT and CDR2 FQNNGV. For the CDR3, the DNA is TGCGCCAGCAGCTTACAGACTAGCGTACTCACTACAATGAGACAGTTCTTC. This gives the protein CASSLQTSVLTTMRQFF.

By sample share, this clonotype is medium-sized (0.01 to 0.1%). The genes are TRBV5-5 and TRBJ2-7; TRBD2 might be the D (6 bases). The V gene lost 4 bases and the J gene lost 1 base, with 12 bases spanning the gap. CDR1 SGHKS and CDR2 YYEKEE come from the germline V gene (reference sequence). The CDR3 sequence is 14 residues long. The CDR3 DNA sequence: TGTGCCAGCAGCACCGGGACTGGATCCTACGAGCAGTACTTC. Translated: CASSTGTGSYEQYF.

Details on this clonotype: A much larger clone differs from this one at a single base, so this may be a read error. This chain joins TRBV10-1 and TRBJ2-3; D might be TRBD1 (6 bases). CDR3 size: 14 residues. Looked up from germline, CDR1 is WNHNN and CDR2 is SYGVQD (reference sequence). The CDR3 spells CASCESGGTDTQYF. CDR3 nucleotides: TGCGCCAGCTGTGAATCAGGGGGCACAGATACGCAGTATTTT.

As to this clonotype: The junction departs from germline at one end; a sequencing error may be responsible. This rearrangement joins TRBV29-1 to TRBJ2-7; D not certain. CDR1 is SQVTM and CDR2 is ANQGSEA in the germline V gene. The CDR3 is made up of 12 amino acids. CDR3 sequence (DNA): TGCAGCGTAATAAGTGGGCCCTACGAGCAGTGCTTC. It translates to CSVISGPYEQCF.

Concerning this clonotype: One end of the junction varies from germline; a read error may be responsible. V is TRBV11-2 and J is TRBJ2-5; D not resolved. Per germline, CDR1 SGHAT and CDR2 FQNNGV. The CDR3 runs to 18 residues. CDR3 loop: CASSLRIQHTLFQESQYF. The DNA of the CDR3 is TGTGCCAGCAGCTTAAGAATTCAACACACCCTATTCCAAGAGTCCCAGTACTTC.

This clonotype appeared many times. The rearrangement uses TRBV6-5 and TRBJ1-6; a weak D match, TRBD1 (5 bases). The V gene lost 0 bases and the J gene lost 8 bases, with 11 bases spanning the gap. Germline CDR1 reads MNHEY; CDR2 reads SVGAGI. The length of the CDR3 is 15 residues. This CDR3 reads CASSYSEQGHSPLHF. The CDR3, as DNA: TGTGCCAGCAGTTACTCTGAGCAGGGCCATTCACCCCTCCACTTT.

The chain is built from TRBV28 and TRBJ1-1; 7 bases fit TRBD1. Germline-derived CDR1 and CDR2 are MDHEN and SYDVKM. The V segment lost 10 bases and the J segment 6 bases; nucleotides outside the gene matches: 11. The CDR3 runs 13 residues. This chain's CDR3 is CATQKGARAEAFF. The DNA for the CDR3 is TGTGCCACCCAGAAGGGGGCTCGCGCTGAAGCTTTCTTT. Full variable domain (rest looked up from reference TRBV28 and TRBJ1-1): DVKVTQSSRYLVKRTGEKVFLECVQDMDHENMFWYRQDPGLGLRLIYFSYDVKMKEKGDIPEGYSVSREKKERFSLILESASTNQTSMYLCATQKGARAEAFFGQGTRLTVV.

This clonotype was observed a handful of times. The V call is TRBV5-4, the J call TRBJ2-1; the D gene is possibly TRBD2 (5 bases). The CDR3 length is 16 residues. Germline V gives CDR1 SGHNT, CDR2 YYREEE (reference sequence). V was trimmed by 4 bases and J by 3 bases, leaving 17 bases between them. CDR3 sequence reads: CASSPGSHRGYNEQFF. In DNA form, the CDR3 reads TGTGCCAGCAGCCCGGGTTCTCACCGGGGCTACAATGAGCAGTTCTTC.

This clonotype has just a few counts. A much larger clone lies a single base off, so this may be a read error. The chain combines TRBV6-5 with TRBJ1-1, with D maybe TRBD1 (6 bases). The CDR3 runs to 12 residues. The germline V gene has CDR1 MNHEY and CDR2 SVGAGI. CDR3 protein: CVSSSGVGEAFF. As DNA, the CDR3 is TGTGTCAGCAGTTCAGGGGTTGGTGAAGCTTTCTTT.

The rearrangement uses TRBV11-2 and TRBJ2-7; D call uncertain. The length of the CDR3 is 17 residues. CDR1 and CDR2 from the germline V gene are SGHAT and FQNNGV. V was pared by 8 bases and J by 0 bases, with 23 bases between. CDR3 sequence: CASPLVGQLNPSYEQYF. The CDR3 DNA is TGTGCCAGCCCCTTAGTAGGTCAGCTAAACCCCTCCTACGAGCAGTACTTC.

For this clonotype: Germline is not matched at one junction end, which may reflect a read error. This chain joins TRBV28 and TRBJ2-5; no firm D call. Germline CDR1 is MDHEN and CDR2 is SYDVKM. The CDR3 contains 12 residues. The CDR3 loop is CAGRSPSKTQYF. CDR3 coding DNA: TGTGCCGGCAGATCACCAAGCAAGACCCAGTACTTC.

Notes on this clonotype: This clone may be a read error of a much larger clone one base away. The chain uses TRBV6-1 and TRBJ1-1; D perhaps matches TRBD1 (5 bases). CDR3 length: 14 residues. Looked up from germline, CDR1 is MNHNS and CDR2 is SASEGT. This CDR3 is CSSRLVGRNTEAFF. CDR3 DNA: TGTTCCAGCAGATTAGTGGGACGGAACACTGAAGCTTTCTTT.

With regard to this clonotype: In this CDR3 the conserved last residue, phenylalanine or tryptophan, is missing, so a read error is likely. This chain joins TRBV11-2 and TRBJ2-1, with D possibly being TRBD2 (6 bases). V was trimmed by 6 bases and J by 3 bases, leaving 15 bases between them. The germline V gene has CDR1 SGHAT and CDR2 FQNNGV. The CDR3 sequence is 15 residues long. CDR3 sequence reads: CASRSWVGSYNEQFL. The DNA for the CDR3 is TGTGCCAGCAGGTCCTGGGTCGGGAGCTACAATGAGCAGTTCTTA.

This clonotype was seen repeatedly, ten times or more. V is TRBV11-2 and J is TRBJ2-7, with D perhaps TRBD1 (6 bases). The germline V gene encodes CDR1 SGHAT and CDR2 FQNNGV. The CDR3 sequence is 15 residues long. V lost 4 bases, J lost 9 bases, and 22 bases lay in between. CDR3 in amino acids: CASSSAGTHVLGQYF. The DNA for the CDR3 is TGTGCCAGCAGCTCTGCCGGGACACATGTTCTTGGGCAGTACTTC.

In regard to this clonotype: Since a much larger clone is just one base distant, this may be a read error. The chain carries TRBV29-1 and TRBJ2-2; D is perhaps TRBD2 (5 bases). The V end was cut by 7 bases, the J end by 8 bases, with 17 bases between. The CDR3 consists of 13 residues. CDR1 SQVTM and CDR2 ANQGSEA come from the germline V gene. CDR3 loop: CSGAGISKGELFF. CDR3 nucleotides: TGCAGCGGAGCCGGGATTTCCAAAGGGGAGCTGTTTTTT.

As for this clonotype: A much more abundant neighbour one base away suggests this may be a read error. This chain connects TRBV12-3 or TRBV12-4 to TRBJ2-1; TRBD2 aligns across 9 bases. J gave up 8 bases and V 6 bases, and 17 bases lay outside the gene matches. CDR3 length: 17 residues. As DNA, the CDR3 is TGTGCCAGCAGATGGTCGGTAGCGGGAGCTACAGGGGATGAGCAGTTCTTC. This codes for CASRWSVAGATGDEQFF.

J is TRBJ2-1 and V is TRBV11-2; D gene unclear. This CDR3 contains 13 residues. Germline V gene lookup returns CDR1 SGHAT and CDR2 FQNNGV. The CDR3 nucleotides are TGTGGCATCAGCTTAGCCCCCCACAATGAGCAGTTCTTC. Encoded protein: CGISLAPHNEQFF.

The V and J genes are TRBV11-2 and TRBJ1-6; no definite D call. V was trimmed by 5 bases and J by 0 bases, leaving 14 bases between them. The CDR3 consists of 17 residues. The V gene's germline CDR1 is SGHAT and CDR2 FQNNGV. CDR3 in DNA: TGTGCCAGCAGCCCCATGACTGCGAGCTCCTATAATTCACCCCTCCACTTT. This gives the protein CASSPMTASSYNSPLHF. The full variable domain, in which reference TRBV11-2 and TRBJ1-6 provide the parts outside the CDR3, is EAGVAQSPRYKIIEKRQSVAFWCNPISGHATLYWYQQILGQGPKLLIQFQNNGVVDDSQLPKDRFSAERLKGVDSTLKIQPAKLEDSAVYLCASSPMTASSYNSPLHFGNGTRLTVT.